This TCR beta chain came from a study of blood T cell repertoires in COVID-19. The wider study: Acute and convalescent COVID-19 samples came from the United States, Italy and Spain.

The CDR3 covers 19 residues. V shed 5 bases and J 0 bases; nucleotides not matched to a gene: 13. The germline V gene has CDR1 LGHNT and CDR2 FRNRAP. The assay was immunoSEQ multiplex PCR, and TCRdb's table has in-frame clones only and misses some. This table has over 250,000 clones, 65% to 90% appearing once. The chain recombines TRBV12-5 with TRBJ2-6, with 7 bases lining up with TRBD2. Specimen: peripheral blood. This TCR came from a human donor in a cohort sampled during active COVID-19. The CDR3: CASGPPKGEGPSGANVLTF. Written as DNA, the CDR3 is TGTGCTAGTGGTCCCCCCAAAGGGGAGGGACCCTCTGGGGCCAACGTCCTGACTTTC. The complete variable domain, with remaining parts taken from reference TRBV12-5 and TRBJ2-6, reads DARVTQTPRHKVTEMGQEVTMRCQPILGHNTVFWYRQTMMQGLELLAYFRNRAPLDDSGMPKDRFSAEMPDATLATLKIQPSEPRDSAVYFCASGPPKGEGPSGANVLTFGAGSRLTVL.